Each of the 30 T cell receptor beta chains below was sequenced from the same sample in a study of control samples from healthy donors and cancer patients. Repertoires were generated with immunoSEQ multiplex PCR, while TCRdb's copy carries only in-frame clones and drops some. This sample's table has approximately 190,000 clones. The sequencing sample was made of blood. Receptors were obtained from a woman aged 25-40 years in good health.

The gene calls are TRBV24-1 and TRBJ1-2; D gene uncertain. CDR1 and CDR2 (germline): KGHDR, SFDVKD. Trimming pared 4 bases from V and 6 bases from J, leaving 26 bases between. The CDR3 totals 18 residues. CDR3 sequence reads: CATSEESGQSSPFHGYTF. The CDR3 DNA is TGTGCCACCAGTGAGGAATCCGGCCAAAGTTCCCCCTTCCATGGCTACACCTTC.

The CDR3 bases are TGTGCCAGCAGCGAACGGGGGGGTGCAACTAATGAAAAACTGTTTTTT. Amino acid sequence: CASSERGGATNEKLFF. V is TRBV6-1 and J is TRBJ1-4, with D perhaps matching TRBD1 (5 bases). V shed 6 bases and J shed 0 bases, with 14 bases lying between them. CDR3 length: 16 residues. Germline-derived CDR1 and CDR2 are MNHNS and SASEGT.

For the CDR3, the DNA is TGCGCCAGCAGCCAAGGGAAGCCCCAGGGTTCACCCCTCCACTTT. Amino acids: CASSQGKPQGSPLHF. This chain uses TRBV4-3 with TRBJ1-6; weak D call: TRBD1 (5 bases). V lost 1 base and J 9 bases, leaving 13 bases between the germline ends. Per germline, CDR1 LGHNA and CDR2 YSLEER. The CDR3 is made up of 15 amino acids.

This chain uses TRBV10-2 with TRBJ2-7; D is perhaps TRBD2 (6 bases). With 4 bases removed from V and 6 bases from J, the gap between germline ends came to 25 bases. Germline lookup yields CDR1 WSHSY and CDR2 SAAADI. The CDR3 covers 17 residues. The chain's CDR3 is CASSGVRGGTRWGEQYF. CDR3 in DNA: TGCGCCAGCAGTGGGGTCCGGGGCGGGACCAGATGGGGCGAGCAGTACTTC.

The J gene is TRBJ2-5, the V gene TRBV5-1, with D possibly being TRBD2 (5 bases). The CDR3 consists of 19 residues. Trimming took 2 bases from V and 5 from J, leaving 28 bases between them. The V gene's germline CDR1 is SGHRS and CDR2 YFSETQ. The DNA of the CDR3 is TGCGCCAGCAGCTTTAGCCCCCCCGGAACTAGAGGAGTGCGGGAGACCCAGTACTTC. Translating gives CASSFSPPGTRGVRETQYF.

The chain's CDR3 is CASSVPGAPDNEQFF. In nucleotides, the CDR3 is TGTGCCAGCAGCGTACCGGGGGCCCCTGACAATGAGCAGTTCTTC. The rearrangement links TRBV9 to TRBJ2-1, with D perhaps being TRBD1 or TRBD2 (6 bases each). This CDR3 is built from 15 residues. Germline V gene data show CDR1 as SGDLS and CDR2 as YYNGEE. V was shortened by 1 base and J by 5 bases, with 13 bases between the two germline ends.

In DNA form, the CDR3 reads TGTGCCAGCAGCCGTAGCGGGGGGGACAATGAGCAGTTCTTC. As protein: CASSRSGGDNEQFF. The gene calls are TRBV3-1 (or the pseudogene TRBV3-2) and TRBJ2-1; TRBD2 matches 11 bases. The germline gives CDR1 LGHDT, CDR2 YNNKEL (reference sequence). J was trimmed by 5 bases and V by 4 bases; bases with no gene match: 1. The CDR3 loop spans 14 amino acids.

The rearrangement uses TRBV5-1 and TRBJ1-3, with unresolved D. Trimming stripped 1 base from V and 2 bases from J, with 13 bases between. Germline V gene data show CDR1 as SGHRS and CDR2 as YFSETQ. The CDR3 sequence is 16 residues long. The CDR3 bases are TGCGCCAGCAGCTTGACGAAGGACGAGCCTGGAAACACCATATATTTT. Protein sequence: CASSLTKDEPGNTIYF.

This rearrangement joins TRBV14 to TRBJ1-2; 9 nucleotides match TRBD1. The CDR3 contains 14 residues. V gave up 3 bases and J gave up 8 bases; unmatched junction bases: 7. Germline CDR1 is SGHDN and CDR2 is FVKESK. Written as DNA, the CDR3 is TGTGCCAGCAGCCAGTACAGGGGGCGCAGGGGCTACACCTTC. It translates to CASSQYRGRRGYTF.

The chain combines TRBV11-2 with TRBJ1-1, with a tentative D call TRBD1 (5 bases). The CDR3 spans 14 residues. The germline V and J ends were trimmed by 6 bases and 0 bases, with 11 bases remaining between them. CDR1 is SGHAT and CDR2 is FQNNGV in the germline V gene. DNA of the CDR3: TGTGCCAGCAGAATCGGAGGGGTGAACACTGAAGCTTTCTTT. This encodes CASRIGGVNTEAFF.

The V and J genes are TRBV6-6 and TRBJ1-4, with D maybe TRBD1 (5 bases). The germline V and J ends were trimmed by 4 bases and 7 bases, with 13 bases remaining between them. This CDR3 spans 14 amino acids. CDR1 is MNHNY and CDR2 is SVGAGI in the germline V gene (reference sequence). In DNA, the CDR3 is TGTGCCAGCAGTTCACCAGGTGGGGGTGAAAAACTGTTTTTT. Protein: CASSSPGGGEKLFF.

This chain connects TRBV7-3 to TRBJ2-1; 9 nucleotides match TRBD1. This CDR3 is 16 amino acids long. V shed 3 bases, J shed 7 bases, and the junction held 10 bases outside the gene matches. The germline gives CDR1 SGHTA, CDR2 FQGTGA. This CDR3 is CASSFEGTGYGNEQFF. CDR3 in DNA: TGTGCCAGCAGCTTCGAAGGGACAGGGTACGGTAATGAGCAGTTCTTC.

The rearrangement uses TRBV10-1 and TRBJ1-1; 7 bases match TRBD1. Germline assignment: CDR1 WNHNN and CDR2 SYGVQD (reference sequence). The CDR3 consists of 14 residues. With 6 bases clipped from V and 1 base from J, the junction kept 5 bases outside the gene matches. CDR3 residues: CASSRGGGNTEAFF. The DNA for the CDR3 is TGCGCCAGCAGCAGGGGGGGCGGGAACACTGAAGCTTTCTTT.

The CDR3 region has the DNA TGTGCCATCAGTGAGTTTCTGCGGGGGAACACCGGGGAGCTGTTTTTT. Protein sequence: CAISEFLRGNTGELFF. The chain has TRBV10-3 and TRBJ2-2, with D perhaps TRBD2 (6 bases). In germline, CDR1 is ENHRY, CDR2 SYGVKD. The CDR3 runs to 16 residues. V was clipped by 1 base and J by 1 base, with 10 bases between them.

The chain links TRBV2 to TRBJ1-2, with D maybe TRBD1 (5 bases). Germline V gives CDR1 SNHLY, CDR2 FYNNEI. The CDR3 is 19 residues long. Trimming removed 0 bases at V and 5 bases at J, with 25 bases between. The CDR3 region has the DNA TGTGCCAGCAGTGAAGCTTCTAGGGACGTTCAGAGCAGGCGATATGGCTACACCTTC. It yields the protein CASSEASRDVQSRRYGYTF. Supplemented by reference TRBV2 and TRBJ1-2, the full variable domain reads EPEVTQTPSHQVTQMGQEVILRCVPISNHLYFYWYRQILGQKVEFLVSFYNNEISEKSEIFDDQFSVERPDGSNFTLKIRSTKLEDSAMYFCASSEASRDVQSRRYGYTFGSGTRLTVV.

V gene TRBV9 combines with J gene TRBJ2-3; D might be TRBD2 (6 bases). Trimming cost V 4 bases and J 4 bases, with 10 bases left between them. The CDR3 is 13 amino acids. Looked up from germline, CDR1 is SGDLS and CDR2 is YYNGEE. The CDR3 region has the DNA TGTGCCAGCAGCTCCTGGGGGGCAGATACGCAGTATTTT. Translation: CASSSWGADTQYF.

The V and J genes are TRBV2 and TRBJ1-1; TRBD1 matches at 9 bases. This CDR3 is built from 17 residues. Germline V gene data show CDR1 as SNHLY and CDR2 as FYNNEI. J gave up 2 bases and V 0 bases, and 7 bases lay outside the gene matches. CDR3 in DNA: TGTGCCAGCAGTGAAGCGCGGGGACAGGGAACCAACACTGAAGCTTTCTTT. This gives the protein CASSEARGQGTNTEAFF. Drawing the rest from reference TRBV2 and TRBJ1-1, the complete variable domain is EPEVTQTPSHQVTQMGQEVILRCVPISNHLYFYWYRQILGQKVEFLVSFYNNEISEKSEIFDDQFSVERPDGSNFTLKIRSTKLEDSAMYFCASSEARGQGTNTEAFFGQGTRLTVV.

This rearrangement joins TRBV28 to TRBJ1-2; D not certain. CDR3 length equals 16 residues. V lost 6 bases to trimming and J lost 2 bases, with 19 bases between them. Germline V gene sequence: CDR1 MDHEN, CDR2 SYDVKM. CDR3 residues: CASSIRSRGVNYGYTF. The DNA of the CDR3 is TGTGCCAGCAGCATTAGGAGCCGAGGTGTCAACTATGGCTACACCTTC.

The genes are TRBV20-1 and TRBJ1-2; 8 bases map to TRBD1. The CDR3 has 15 residues. V dropped 3 bases and J dropped 3; count of bases not matched to a gene: 9. The germline CDR1 and CDR2 sequences are DFQATT and SNEGSKA (reference sequence). The DNA for the CDR3 is TGCAGTGCTAGTAGGCAGGGGGCCGCTTACTATGGCTACACCTTC. It is translated as CSASRQGAAYYGYTF.

The V gene is TRBV6-5, the J gene TRBJ2-2; 7 nucleotides match TRBD1. CDR3 length: 15 residues. Germline V gene data show CDR1 as MNHEY and CDR2 as SVGAGI. The J segment lost 6 bases and the V segment lost 6 bases, leaving 10 bases of the junction unmatched. The CDR3 is CASSPIPQGAGELFF. DNA for the CDR3: TGTGCCAGCAGCCCAATCCCGCAGGGGGCCGGGGAGCTGTTTTTT.

On this clone: Different DNA sequences within this sample yield the same CDR3. The rearrangement uses TRBV29-1 and TRBJ2-2, with a possible D match to TRBD2 (7 bases). This CDR3 is built from 14 residues. V shed 3 bases and J shed 6 bases, with 14 bases lying between them. Germline V gene data show CDR1 as SQVTM and CDR2 as ANQGSEA. The CDR3 protein is CSVDRGGVPGELFF. The DNA for the CDR3 is TGCAGCGTTGATAGGGGGGGGGTCCCCGGGGAGCTGTTTTTT.

The chain employs TRBV27 and TRBJ2-7; tentative D call: TRBD2 (6 bases). CDR1 MNHEY and CDR2 SMNVEV come from the germline V gene (reference sequence). The V gene lost 0 bases and the J gene lost 5 bases, with 14 bases spanning the gap. The CDR3 runs to 15 residues. CDR3 coding DNA: TGTGCCAGCAGTTTATCGCGGGGCGGACGGAACGAGCAGTACTTC. Its protein is CASSLSRGGRNEQYF.

This chain uses TRBV4-1 with TRBJ1-2; perhaps TRBD1 as D (5 bases). Trimming removed 0 bases from V and 4 bases from J, with 18 bases in between. Germline CDR1 MGHRA, CDR2 YSYEKL. This CDR3 is 17 amino acids long. DNA for the CDR3: TGCGCCAGCAGCCAAGAGGGGGGTCGGGGGTTCGGCTATGGCTACACCTTC. Encoded protein: CASSQEGGRGFGYGYTF.

The DNA for the CDR3 is TGCAGCGCGACAGTCTCTGGAAACACCATATATTTT. Translation: CSATVSGNTIYF. The chain employs TRBV29-1 and TRBJ1-3; weak D call: TRBD1 (5 bases). The CDR3 sequence is 12 residues long. CDR1 and CDR2 from the germline V gene are SQVTM and ANQGSEA. V lost 7 bases to trimming and J lost 0 bases, with 7 bases between them.

The chain combines TRBV29-1 with TRBJ2-5; D is unresolved. The CDR3 runs 13 residues. The V end lost 4 bases, the J end lost 2 bases, and 11 bases lay between the germline ends. The germline V gene encodes CDR1 SQVTM and CDR2 ANQGSEA. The CDR3 DNA is TGCAGCGTTGTTTTCCGGTGGCAAGAGACCCAGTACTTC. Its protein is CSVVFRWQETQYF.

The rearrangement joins TRBV5-1 to TRBJ1-1; D remains ambiguous. Trimming cost V 0 bases and J 4 bases, with 16 bases left between them. This CDR3 is built from 16 residues. Germline CDR1 SGHRS, CDR2 YFSETQ. CDR3 sequence (DNA): TGCGCCAGCAGCTTGGATTACCGGTCCGACGTCACTGAAGCTTTCTTT. Its protein product is CASSLDYRSDVTEAFF.

V and J are TRBV6-5 and TRBJ1-1; D is unresolved. Between the trimmed V and J ends, which lost 4 bases and 2 bases, there was a span of 17 bases. The CDR3 length is 16 residues. The germline V gene encodes CDR1 MNHEY and CDR2 SVGAGI. This chain's CDR3 is CASSSPSSAANTEAFF. The CDR3 DNA reads TGTGCCAGCAGTTCCCCTTCGTCGGCAGCTAACACTGAAGCTTTCTTT.

The chain links TRBV9 to TRBJ1-6, with a possible D match to TRBD1 (5 bases). Germline lookup yields CDR1 SGDLS and CDR2 YYNGEE. V lost 0 bases and J lost 7, with 11 bases in between. The CDR3 is 15 residues long. Here the CDR3 DNA reads TGTGCCAGCAGCGTAGTGGGGGAAAAGAATTCACCCCTCCACTTT. Translated: CASSVVGEKNSPLHF.

This chain joins TRBV5-1 and TRBJ1-1, with TRBD1 matching 7 bases. There are 13 residues in the CDR3. Per germline, CDR1 SGHRS and CDR2 YFSETQ. V was pared by 0 bases and J by 7 bases, with 3 bases of the junction left unmatched. CDR3 bases: TGCGCCAGCAGCTTGGACAGGGGAGATGAAGCTTTCTTT. Its protein is CASSLDRGDEAFF.

The V and J genes are TRBV5-5 and TRBJ2-4; a weak D match, TRBD1 (6 bases). Germline V CDR1 and CDR2: SGHKS, YYEKEE (reference sequence). The CDR3 length is 16 residues. Trimming pared 0 bases from V and 2 bases from J, leaving 12 bases between. The CDR3 DNA sequence: TGTGCCAGCAGCTTGGCAGGGGTCGGTACCAAAAACATTCAGTACTTC. It is translated as CASSLAGVGTKNIQYF.